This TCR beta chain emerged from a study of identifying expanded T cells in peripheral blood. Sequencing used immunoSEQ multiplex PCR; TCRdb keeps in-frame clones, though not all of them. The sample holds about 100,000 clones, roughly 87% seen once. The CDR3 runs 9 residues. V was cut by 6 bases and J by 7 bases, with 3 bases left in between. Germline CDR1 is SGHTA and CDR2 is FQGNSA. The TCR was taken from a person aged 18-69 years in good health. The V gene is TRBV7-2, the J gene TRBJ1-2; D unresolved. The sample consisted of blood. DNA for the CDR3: TGTGCCAGCAGTGGTGGCTACACCTTC. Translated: CASSGGYTF.